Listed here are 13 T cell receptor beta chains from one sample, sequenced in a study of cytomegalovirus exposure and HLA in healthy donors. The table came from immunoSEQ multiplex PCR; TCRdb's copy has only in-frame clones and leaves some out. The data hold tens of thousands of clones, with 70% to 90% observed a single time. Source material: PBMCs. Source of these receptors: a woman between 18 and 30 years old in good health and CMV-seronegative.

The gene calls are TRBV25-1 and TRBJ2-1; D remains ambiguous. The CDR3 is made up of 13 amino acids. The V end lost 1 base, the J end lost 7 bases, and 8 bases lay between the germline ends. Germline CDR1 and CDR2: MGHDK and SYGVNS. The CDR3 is CASSESSGNEQFF. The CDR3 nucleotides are TGTGCCAGCAGTGAATCCTCAGGTAATGAGCAGTTCTTC.

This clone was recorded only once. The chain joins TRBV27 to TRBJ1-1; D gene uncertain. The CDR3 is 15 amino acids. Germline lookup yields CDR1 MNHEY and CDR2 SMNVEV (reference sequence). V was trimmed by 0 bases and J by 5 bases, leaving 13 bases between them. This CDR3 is CASSLSVTGVTEAFF. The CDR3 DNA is TGTGCCAGCAGTTTATCTGTCACGGGTGTTACTGAAGCTTTCTTT.

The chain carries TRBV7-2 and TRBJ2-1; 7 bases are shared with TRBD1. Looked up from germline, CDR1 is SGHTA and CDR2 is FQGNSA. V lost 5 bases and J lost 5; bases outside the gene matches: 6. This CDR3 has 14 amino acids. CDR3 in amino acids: CASSARQGNNEQFF. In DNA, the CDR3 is TGTGCCAGCAGCGCCCGACAGGGAAACAATGAGCAGTTCTTC.

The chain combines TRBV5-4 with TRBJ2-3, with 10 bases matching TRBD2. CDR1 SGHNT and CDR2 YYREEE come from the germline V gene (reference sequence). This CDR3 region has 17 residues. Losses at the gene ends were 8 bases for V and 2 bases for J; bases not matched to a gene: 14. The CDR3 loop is CASSSYLAGETTDTQYF. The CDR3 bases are TGTGCCAGTTCCTCCTATCTAGCGGGAGAGACCACAGATACGCAGTATTTT.

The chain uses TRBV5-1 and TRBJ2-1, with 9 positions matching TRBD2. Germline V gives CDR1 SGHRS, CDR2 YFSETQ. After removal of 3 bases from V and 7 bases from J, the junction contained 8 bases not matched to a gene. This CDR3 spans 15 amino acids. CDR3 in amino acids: CASSSEAGGVNEQFF. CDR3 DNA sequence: TGCGCCAGCAGCTCAGAAGCGGGAGGAGTAAATGAGCAGTTCTTC.

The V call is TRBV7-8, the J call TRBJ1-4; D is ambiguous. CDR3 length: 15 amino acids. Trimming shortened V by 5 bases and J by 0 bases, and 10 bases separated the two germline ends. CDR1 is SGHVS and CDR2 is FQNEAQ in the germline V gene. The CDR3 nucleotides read TGTGCCAGCAGCGCAATCGACACAACTAATGAAAAACTGTTTTTT. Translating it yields CASSAIDTTNEKLFF. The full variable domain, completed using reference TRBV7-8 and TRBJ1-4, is GAGVSQSPRYKVAKRGQDVALRCDPISGHVSLFWYQQALGQGPEFLTYFQNEAQLDKSGLPSDRFFAERPEGSVSTLKIQRTQQEDSAVYLCASSAIDTTNEKLFFGSGTQLSVL.

The CDR3 DNA sequence: TGTGCCAGCAGCCCATGGGGGACTAGCGATAATGAGCAGTTCTTC. This encodes CASSPWGTSDNEQFF. The rearrangement uses TRBV27 and TRBJ2-1, with 10 bases lining up with TRBD2. Losses at the gene ends were 6 bases for V and 7 bases for J; bases not matched to a gene: 9. Germline CDR1 and CDR2: MNHEY and SMNVEV (reference sequence). The CDR3 is made up of 15 amino acids.

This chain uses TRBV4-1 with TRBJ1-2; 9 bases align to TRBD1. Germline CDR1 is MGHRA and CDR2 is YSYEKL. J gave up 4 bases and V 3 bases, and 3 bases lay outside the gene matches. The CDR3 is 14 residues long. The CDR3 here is CASSQGTGTYGYTF. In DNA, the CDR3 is TGCGCCAGCAGCCAGGGGACAGGGACCTATGGCTACACCTTC.

The CDR3 region is CASSEDSPRDGYTF. The DNA for the CDR3 is TGCGCCAGCAGCGAGGACAGCCCCAGGGACGGCTACACCTTC. J is TRBJ1-2 and V is TRBV5-1, with D maybe TRBD1 (6 bases). The V end was cut by 4 bases, the J end by 8 bases, with 18 bases between. This CDR3 comprises 14 residues. CDR1 and CDR2 from the germline V gene are SGHRS and YFSETQ.

The CDR3 loop reads CASSFQAGAETQYF. The DNA of the CDR3 is TGTGCCAGCAGCTTCCAGGCGGGAGCAGAGACCCAGTACTTC. The gene calls are TRBV7-2 and TRBJ2-5, with 7 bases matching TRBD2. The germline gives CDR1 SGHTA, CDR2 FQGNSA. This CDR3 is built from 14 residues. J was trimmed by 4 bases and V by 3 bases; bases with no gene match: 5. Variable domain in full (rest from reference TRBV7-2 and TRBJ2-5): GAGVSQSPSNKVTEKGKDVELRCDPISGHTALYWYRQSLGQGLEFLIYFQGNSAPDKSGLPSDRFSAERTGGSVSTLTIQRTQQEDSAVYLCASSFQAGAETQYFGPGTRLLVL.

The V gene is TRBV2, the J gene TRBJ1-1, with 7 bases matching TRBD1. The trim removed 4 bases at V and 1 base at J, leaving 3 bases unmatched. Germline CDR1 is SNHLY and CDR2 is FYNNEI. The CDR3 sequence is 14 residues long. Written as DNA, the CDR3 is TGTGCCAGCAGTGTACAGGGGTCGAACACTGAAGCTTTCTTT. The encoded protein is CASSVQGSNTEAFF.

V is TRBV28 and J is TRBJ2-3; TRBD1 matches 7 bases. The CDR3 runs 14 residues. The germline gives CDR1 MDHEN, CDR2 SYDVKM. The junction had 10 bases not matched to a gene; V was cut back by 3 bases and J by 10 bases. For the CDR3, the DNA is TGTGCCAGCAGTTTGGGACAGCCGTTGTTGGCGCAGTATTTT. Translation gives CASSLGQPLLAQYF. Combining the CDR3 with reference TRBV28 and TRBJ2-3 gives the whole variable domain DVKVTQSSRYLVKRTGEKVFLECVQDMDHENMFWYRQDPGLGLRLIYFSYDVKMKEKGDIPEGYSVSREKKERFSLILESASTNQTSMYLCASSLGQPLLAQYFGPGTRLTVL.

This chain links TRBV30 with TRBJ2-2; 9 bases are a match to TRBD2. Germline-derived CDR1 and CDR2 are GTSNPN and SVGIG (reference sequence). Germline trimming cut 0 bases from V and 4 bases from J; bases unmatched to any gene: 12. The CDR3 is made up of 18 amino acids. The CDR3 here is CAWSVLEAGGLFTGELFF. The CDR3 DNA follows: TGTGCCTGGAGTGTACTCGAAGCGGGAGGTCTATTCACCGGGGAGCTGTTTTTT.